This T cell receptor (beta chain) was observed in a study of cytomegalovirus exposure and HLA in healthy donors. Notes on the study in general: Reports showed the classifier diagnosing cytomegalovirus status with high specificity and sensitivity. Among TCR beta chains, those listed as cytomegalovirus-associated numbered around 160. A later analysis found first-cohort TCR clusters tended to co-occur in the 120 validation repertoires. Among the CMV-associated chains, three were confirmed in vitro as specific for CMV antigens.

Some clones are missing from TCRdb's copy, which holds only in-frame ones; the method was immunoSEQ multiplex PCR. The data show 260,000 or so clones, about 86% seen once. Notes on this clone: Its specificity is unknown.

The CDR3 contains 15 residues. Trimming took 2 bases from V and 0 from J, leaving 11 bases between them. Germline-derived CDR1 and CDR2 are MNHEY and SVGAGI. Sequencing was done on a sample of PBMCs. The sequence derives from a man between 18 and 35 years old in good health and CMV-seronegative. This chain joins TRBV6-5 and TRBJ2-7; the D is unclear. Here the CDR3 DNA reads TGTGCCAGCAGTTACGGAGCGCCGAGCTCCTACGAGCAGTACTTC. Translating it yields CASSYGAPSSYEQYF.